The source of this TCR beta chain is a study of cytomegalovirus exposure and HLA in healthy donors. Regarding this clone: Its matching antigen is unknown.

Researchers ran the PCR with 60 Vbeta and 13 Jbeta primers. Produced via immunoSEQ multiplex PCR; TCRdb's table is partial and in-frame only. The sample consists of about 190,000 clones, over 75% of them appearing once. V was cut by 0 bases and J by 9 bases, with 12 bases left in between. Germline CDR1 is MNHEY and CDR2 is SVGAGI. The CDR3 has 15 residues. General study findings and limits: A later analysis reportedly found that, within productive TCRs, an Asian-associated ancestry cluster had fewer N-insertions than the mean observed across the approximately 670 donors.

This chain joins TRBV6-5 and TRBJ1-6; D gene uncertain. The clonotype was recovered from a man between 45 and 60 years old in good health and CMV-seronegative. The sample taken for sequencing was PBMCs. CDR3 amino acids: CASSYSGLAGSPLHF. CDR3 bases: TGTGCCAGCAGTTACTCTGGTCTGGCGGGTTCACCCCTCCACTTT.